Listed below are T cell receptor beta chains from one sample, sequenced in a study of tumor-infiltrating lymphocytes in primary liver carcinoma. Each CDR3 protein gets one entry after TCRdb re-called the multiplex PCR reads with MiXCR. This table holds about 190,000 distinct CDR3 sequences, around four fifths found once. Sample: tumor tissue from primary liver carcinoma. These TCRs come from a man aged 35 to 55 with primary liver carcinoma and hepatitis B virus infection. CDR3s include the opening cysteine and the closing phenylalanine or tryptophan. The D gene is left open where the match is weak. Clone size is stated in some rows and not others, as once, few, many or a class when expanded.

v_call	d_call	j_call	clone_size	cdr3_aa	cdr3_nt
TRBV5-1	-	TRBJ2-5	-	CASSHIVGAGETQYF	TGCGCCAGCAGCCATATAGTGGGAGCCGGAGAGACCCAGTACTTC
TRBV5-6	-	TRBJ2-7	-	CDSSATWAREGQNSYVQYF	TGTGACAGCAGCGCCACATGGGCCCGCGAGGGGCAGAACTCCTACGTGCAGTACTTT
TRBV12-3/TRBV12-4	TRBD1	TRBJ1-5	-	CASIRTNRGRGNQPQHF	TGTGCCAGTATTCGAACCAACAGGGGGCGAGGCAATCAGCCCCAGCATTTT
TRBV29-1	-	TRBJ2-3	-	CIVEGGACITVTQYF	TGCATCGTTGAGGGCGGGGCCTGCATCACAGTTACGCAGTATTTT
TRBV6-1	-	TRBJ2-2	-	CPSGEVPTSLPGQLFF	TGTCCCAGCGGTGAAGTTCCCACTAGCTTACCCGGGCAGCTGTTTTTC
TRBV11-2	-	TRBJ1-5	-	CASSSNYSNQPQHF	TGTGCCAGCAGCTCTAACTATAGCAATCAGCCCCAGCATTTT
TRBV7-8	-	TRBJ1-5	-	CASSSIQGIGHQLQHF	TGTGCCAGCAGCTCTATCCAGGGAATTGGCCATCAGCTCCAGCATTTT
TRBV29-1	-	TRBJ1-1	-	CRTLRGWDTEASF	TGCAGAACCCTCAGGGGTTGGGACACTGAAGCTTCCTTT
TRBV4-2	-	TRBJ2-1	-	CAGSATRDYEQFF	TGTGCCGGCAGCGCAACGCGGGACTATGAGCAGTTCTTC
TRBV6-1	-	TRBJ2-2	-	CDSRSGGAGTGELFF	TGTGACAGCAGGTCGGGGGGCGCGGGTACCGGGGAGCTGTTTTTT
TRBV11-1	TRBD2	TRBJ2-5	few	CASTLTGLAGEIQYF	TGTGCCAGCACCCTTACGGGATTAGCGGGAGAGATCCAGTACTTC
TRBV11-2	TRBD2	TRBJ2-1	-	CASSLHRGGRLYNEQFF	TGTGCCAGCAGCTTACATAGGGGCGGGAGGTTATACAACGAGCAGTTCTTC
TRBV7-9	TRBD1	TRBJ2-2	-	CANSAGTGMAGELFF	TGTGCCAACAGCGCCGGGACAGGTATGGCAGGGGAGCTGTTTTTT
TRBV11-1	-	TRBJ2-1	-	CASSSGRPNEQFF	TGTGCCAGCAGCTCGGGAAGGCCTAATGAGCAGTTCTTC
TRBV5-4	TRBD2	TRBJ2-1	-	CASCSQTSGRALEQFF	TGTGCCAGCTGCTCCCAGACTAGCGGGAGGGCTCTTGAGCAGTTCTTC
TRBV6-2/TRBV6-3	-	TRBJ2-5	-	CESRPGLETQYF	TGTGAAAGCAGACCGGGATTAGAGACCCAGTACTTC
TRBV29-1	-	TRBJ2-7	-	CSAGWGNHKQYF	TGTAGCGCGGGTTGGGGTAATCACAAGCAATACTTC
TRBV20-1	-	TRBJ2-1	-	CSASTSKGYNKQFF	TGCAGTGCCAGCACTAGCAAAGGGTACAATAAACAGTTCTTC
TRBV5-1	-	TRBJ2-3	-	CASSFGHYTDTRYF	TGCGCCAGCAGCTTCGGCCATTATACAGATACGCGGTATTTT
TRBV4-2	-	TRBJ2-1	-	CDSSQDWTTGGGQFF	TGTGACAGCAGCCAAGATTGGACTACCGGCGGTGGACAGTTCTTC
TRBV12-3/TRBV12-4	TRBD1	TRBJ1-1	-	CTSSRPGQGNTEAFF	TGTACCAGCAGTAGACCGGGACAGGGGAACACCGAAGCTTTCTTT
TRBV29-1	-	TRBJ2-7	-	CNVLTRAHEQYF	TGCAACGTGCTGACAAGGGCCCACGAGCAGTACTTC
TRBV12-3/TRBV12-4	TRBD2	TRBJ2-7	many	CASRQGGASGSEQYF	TGTGCCAGCAGACAGGGGGGGGCTAGCGGGAGCGAGCAGTACTTC
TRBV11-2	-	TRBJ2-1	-	CASNPGTSYYNKQFF	TGTGCCAGCAACCCCGGGACTTCTTACTACAATAAGCAGTTCTTC
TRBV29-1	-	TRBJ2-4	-	CIVEDARTAKNIQYF	TGCATCGTTGAAGATGCCAGGACGGCCAAAAACATTCAGTACTTC
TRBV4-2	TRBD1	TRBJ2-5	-	CASSQDITGGYETQYF	TGTGCCAGCAGCCAAGATATAACAGGGGGCTACGAGACTCAGTACTTC
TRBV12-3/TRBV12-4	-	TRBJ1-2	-	CASSLQGIGYTF	TGTGCCAGCAGTTTACAGGGTATCGGCTACACCTTC
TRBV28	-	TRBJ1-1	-	CAISYRQDAFF	TGTGCCATCAGTTACCGACAGGATGCTTTCTTT
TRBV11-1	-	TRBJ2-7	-	CASSLEPEGESTYEQYF	TGTGCCAGCAGCTTAGAGCCGGAGGGTGAAAGCACCTACGAGCAGTACTTC
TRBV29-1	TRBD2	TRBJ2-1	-	CSRGTSELNEQFF	TGCAGCAGGGGGACTAGCGAGCTCAATGAGCAGTTCTTC
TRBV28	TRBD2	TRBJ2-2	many	CASSSTHRQGTSGRGDTGELFF	TGTGCCAGCAGTTCTACACACCGACAGGGGACAAGCGGGAGGGGGGACACCGGGGAGCTGTTTTTT
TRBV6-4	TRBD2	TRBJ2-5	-	CVSDKTSGTEETQYF	TGTGTCAGTGACAAGACTAGCGGGACGGAAGAGACCCAGTACTTC
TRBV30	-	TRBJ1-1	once	CAYEGVRLKGEVFF	TGTGCCTATGAGGGGGTACGACTTAAAGGTGAAGTTTTCTTT
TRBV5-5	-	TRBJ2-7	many	CASRRGAVDSYEQYF	TGTGCCAGCAGGCGGGGCGCGGTTGACTCCTACGAGCAGTACTTC
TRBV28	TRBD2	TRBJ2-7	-	CVSTPGLAGTDQYF	TGTGTCAGCACCCCGGGACTAGCGGGAACCGACCAGTACTTC
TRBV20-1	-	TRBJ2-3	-	CSASLGGGTDTQYF	TGCAGTGCTAGCCTGGGTGGTGGCACAGATACGCAGTATTTT
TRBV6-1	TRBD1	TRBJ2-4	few	CASSEGTGSGTQYF	TGTGCCAGCAGTGAGGGGACAGGGTCCGGCACTCAGTATTTC
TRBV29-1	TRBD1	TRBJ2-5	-	CSVEVDRERAESQYF	TGCAGCGTTGAAGTGGACAGGGAGCGAGCAGAGAGCCAGTACTTC
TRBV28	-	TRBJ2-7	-	CASSLRSLTGLSYEKYF	TGTGCCAGCAGTTTAAGATCCCTTACGGGGCTTTCCTATGAGAAGTACTTC
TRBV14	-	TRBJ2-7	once	CVSSQDTSYDHYF	TGTGTCAGCAGCCAAGACACTAGCTACGATCATTACTTC
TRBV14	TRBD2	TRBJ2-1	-	CFSSAVAGWVNNKQFF	TGTTTCAGCAGTGCCGTAGCGGGATGGGTAAACAATAAGCAGTTCTTC
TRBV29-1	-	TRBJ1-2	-	CSVGAPTRTQVPNYGYTF	TGCAGTGTTGGGGCACCAACAAGAACTCAAGTGCCTAACTATGGCTACACTTTC
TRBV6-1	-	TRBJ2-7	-	CTSRPGGGGISYEQYF	TGTACCAGCAGACCCGGAGGGGGTGGCATCTCCTACGAGCAGTACTTT
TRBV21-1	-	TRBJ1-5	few	CASSKGPRGSNQPQHF	TGTGCCAGCAGCAAAGGGCCCCGGGGCTCAAATCAGCCCCAGCATTTT